This T cell receptor (beta chain) was sequenced during a study of blood T cell repertoires in COVID-19. About the study: Sites across the United States, Italy and Spain contributed samples from acute and convalescent COVID-19. T cells, B-cell-depleted T cells, or PBMCs supplied cDNA or gDNA.

In the source study's methods: By means of reference gene primer amplification, nucleated cell counts were estimated. Clones were sequenced by immunoSEQ multiplex PCR, and TCRdb holds only the in-frame ones, with some missing. The DNA was the basis for D and trimming; V, J and clone size are from that table. Among under 200,000 clones, around 84% were seen once, and the ten largest hold 5.5% to 8%. Germline loops: CDR1 SNHLY, CDR2 FYNNEI. The CDR3 covers 14 residues. V was clipped by 2 bases and J by 0 bases, with 8 bases between them. The specimen sequenced was peripheral blood. The TCR sequence derives from a man aged 50 to 59 with active or convalescent COVID-19. This chain connects TRBV2 to TRBJ2-7; D unclear. The CDR3: CASSENFSSYEQYF. CDR3 sequence (DNA): TGTGCCAGCAGTGAAAATTTCAGCTCCTACGAGCAGTACTTC.